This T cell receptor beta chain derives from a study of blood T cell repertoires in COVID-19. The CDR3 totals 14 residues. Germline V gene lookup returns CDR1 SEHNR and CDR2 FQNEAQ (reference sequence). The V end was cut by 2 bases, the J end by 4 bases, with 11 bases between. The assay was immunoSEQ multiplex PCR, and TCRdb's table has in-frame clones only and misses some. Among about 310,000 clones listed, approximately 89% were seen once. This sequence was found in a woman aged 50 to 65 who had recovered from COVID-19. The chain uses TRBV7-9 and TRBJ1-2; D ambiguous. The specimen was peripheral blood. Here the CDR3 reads CASSLYDGVYGYTF. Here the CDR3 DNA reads TGTGCCAGCAGCTTATATGACGGAGTCTATGGCTACACCTTC.